Presented here are 28 T cell receptor beta chains from one specimen sequenced in a study of CD8 T cells in Susac syndrome. Reverse transcription of roughly 0.5 to 1 ug RNA was carried out with random hexamers. Each CDR3 protein gets one entry after TCRdb re-called the immunoSEQ multiplex PCR reads with MiXCR. The sample holds 140,000 to 150,000 distinct CDR3 sequences; around 95% are singletons and the top ten take around 0.08%. The sequenced sample consisted of CD4+ T cells from PBMCs. The origin of the receptors is a human donor with Susac syndrome.

The chain's CDR3 is CSARDRVKAGTDTQYF. The DNA of the CDR3 is TGCAGTGCTAGAGATAGGGTTAAAGCTGGCACAGATACGCAGTATTTT. The chain carries TRBV20-1 and TRBJ2-3, with no clear D. This CDR3 region has 16 residues. CDR1 DFQATT and CDR2 SNEGSKA come from the germline V gene (reference sequence). Trimming took 0 bases from V and 1 from J, leaving 14 bases between them.

This rearrangement joins TRBV20-1 to TRBJ2-5; 10 bases are a match to TRBD1. Germline V CDR1 and CDR2: DFQATT, SNEGSKA (reference sequence). There are 14 residues in the CDR3. V gave up 6 bases and J gave up 4 bases; unmatched junction bases: 8. The DNA of the CDR3 is TGCAGTGCCGCGGGGGACAGGGGAAGAGAGACCCAGTACTTC. This gives the protein CSAAGDRGRETQYF.

The rearrangement joins TRBV6-1 to TRBJ1-1, with 7 positions matching TRBD1. Germline V lookup: CDR1 MNHNS, CDR2 SASEGT. CDR3 length: 17 amino acids. Losses at the gene ends were 2 bases for V and 5 bases for J; bases not matched to a gene: 14. The CDR3 loop is CASSESFLEGARTEAFF. For the CDR3, the DNA is TGTGCCAGCAGTGAATCGTTTTTAGAGGGGGCGCGGACTGAAGCTTTCTTT.

The rearrangement links TRBV29-1 to TRBJ2-5, with 7 nucleotides matching TRBD2. This CDR3 has 12 residues. The V and J ends lost 3 bases and 5 bases, in that order; junction bases with no gene match: 3. CDR1 is SQVTM, CDR2 ANQGSEA, per germline. This chain's CDR3 is CSVEWGGETQYF. CDR3 DNA: TGCAGCGTTGAGTGGGGGGGGGAGACCCAGTACTTC. Based on the CDR3 plus reference TRBV29-1 and TRBJ2-5, the full variable domain is SAVISQKPSRDICQRGTSLTIQCQVDSQVTMMFWYRQQPGQSLTLIATANQGSEATYESGFVIDKFPISRPNLTFSTLTVSNMSPEDSSIYLCSVEWGGETQYFGPGTRLLVL.

V usage is TRBV20-1 and J usage is TRBJ2-5; D is perhaps TRBD1 or TRBD2 (6 bases each). Deletions cut 6 bases from V and 1 base from J, with 15 bases between. CDR3 length equals 14 residues. CDR1 DFQATT and CDR2 SNEGSKA come from the germline V gene (reference sequence). Here the CDR3 DNA reads TGCAGTGCCCAATCGGGGGCAGTCCAAGAGACCCAGTACTTC. Its translation: CSAQSGAVQETQYF.

This chain joins TRBV5-4 and TRBJ2-7; maybe TRBD2 (5 bases). The V gene lost 4 bases and the J gene lost 2 bases, with 10 bases spanning the gap. Germline V CDR1 and CDR2: SGHNT, YYREEE (reference sequence). This CDR3 is built from 13 residues. This CDR3 reads CASSHPGTYEQYF. The CDR3 DNA sequence: TGTGCCAGCAGCCATCCGGGGACCTACGAGCAGTACTTC.

This rearrangement joins TRBV20-1 to TRBJ1-4; a weak D match, TRBD1 (5 bases). The germline gives CDR1 DFQATT, CDR2 SNEGSKA (reference sequence). CDR3 length: 14 residues. The V and J ends lost 4 bases and 6 bases respectively, with 15 bases between them. CDR3 loop: CSAKPGLVDEKLFF. The CDR3 nucleotides are TGCAGTGCTAAACCGGGACTAGTAGATGAAAAACTGTTTTTT.

The genes are TRBV3-1 and TRBJ2-7, with D perhaps matching TRBD1 (6 bases). The germline gives CDR1 LGHDT, CDR2 YNNKEL (reference sequence). This CDR3 region has 15 residues. V lost 4 bases to trimming and J lost 12 bases, with 25 bases between them. The CDR3 loop is CASSPSGAQSSSRYF. The CDR3 region has the DNA TGTGCCAGCAGCCCATCAGGGGCGCAGTCATCGAGTCGGTACTTC.

About this clonotype: The conserved phenylalanine or tryptophan normally closing the CDR3 is absent here, so this likely arose from a read error. The DNA is left out, because the CDR3 cannot be placed on it with certainty; the CDR3 is given as TCRdb lists it. The chain uses TRBV12-3 or TRBV12-4 and TRBJ1-4. The CDR3 spans 12 residues, counting both ends. The CDR3 spells CASSLARGPRFL.

The chain uses TRBV5-6 and TRBJ1-1; 8 bases are shared with TRBD1. The CDR3 is 15 amino acids. The V segment lost 1 base and the J segment 6 bases; nucleotides outside the gene matches: 8. Germline V lookup: CDR1 SGHDT, CDR2 YYEEEE. This CDR3 reads CASSLLQGARAEAFF. As DNA, the CDR3 is TGTGCCAGCAGCTTGCTGCAGGGGGCGAGGGCTGAAGCTTTCTTT.

The chain is built from TRBV20-1 and TRBJ2-1, with a possible D match to TRBD2 (6 bases). This CDR3 is 13 amino acids long. Per the germline V gene, CDR1 is DFQATT and CDR2 is SNEGSKA (reference sequence). Between the trimmed V and J ends, which lost 0 bases and 8 bases, there was a span of 11 bases. CDR3 nucleotides: TGCAGTGCTAGAGATTGGCGGGGCGATGAGCAGTTCTTC. Protein: CSARDWRGDEQFF.

The rearrangement joins TRBV7-9 to TRBJ2-1; D perhaps matches TRBD1 (6 bases). This CDR3 has 16 amino acids. Trimming took 4 bases from V and 3 from J, leaving 16 bases between them. The germline V gene has CDR1 SEHNR and CDR2 FQNEAQ (reference sequence). The CDR3 here is CASSSRGGRGYNEQFF. DNA of the CDR3: TGTGCCAGCAGCTCCCGAGGGGGACGGGGCTACAATGAGCAGTTCTTC.

This clonotype was observed once. V usage is TRBV12-3 or TRBV12-4 and J usage is TRBJ2-1; 10 nucleotides match TRBD2. The CDR3 runs to 13 residues. Germline trimming cut 5 bases from V and 12 bases from J; bases unmatched to any gene: 7. The CDR3 nucleotides read TGTGCCAGCAGTACCGGACTAGCGGAGATGCAGTTCTTC. Translating it yields CASSTGLAEMQFF.

The chain recombines TRBV6-6 with TRBJ2-7, with D possibly matching TRBD2 (6 bases). This CDR3 region has 11 residues. Germline-derived CDR1 and CDR2 are MNHNY and SVGAGI (reference sequence). The CDR3: CAGGDSYEQYF. The CDR3 DNA is TGTGCAGGAGGGGACTCCTACGAGCAGTACTTC.

This clonotype was observed a single time. This sequence joins TRBV20-1 and TRBJ2-3, with D possibly being TRBD1 (6 bases). Germline CDR1 reads DFQATT; CDR2 reads SNEGSKA (reference sequence). This CDR3 spans 15 amino acids. V lost 0 bases and J 2 bases, leaving 12 bases between the germline ends. CDR3 bases: TGCAGTGCTAGAGATTTCGCAGGGGCCACAGATACGCAGTATTTT. Translating gives CSARDFAGATDTQYF.

Here the CDR3 reads CASSERLARQETQYF. DNA for the CDR3: TGTGCCAGCAGTGAACGGCTAGCGCGCCAAGAGACCCAGTACTTC. V is TRBV2 and J is TRBJ2-5, with TRBD2 as a possible D gene (6 bases). This CDR3 is built from 15 residues. Germline loops: CDR1 SNHLY, CDR2 FYNNEI. V was clipped by 2 bases and J by 1 base, with 11 bases between them.

V usage is TRBV3-1 and J usage is TRBJ2-3; TRBD2 matches 9 bases. The V and J ends lost 3 bases and 3 bases, in that order; junction bases with no gene match: 1. This CDR3 spans 14 amino acids. The germline gives CDR1 LGHDT, CDR2 YNNKEL (reference sequence). The CDR3 loop reads CASSQSGGTDTQYF. Here the CDR3 DNA reads TGTGCCAGCAGCCAGAGCGGGGGGACAGATACGCAGTATTTT.

The J gene is TRBJ2-7, the V gene TRBV4-1; 8 nucleotides agree with TRBD1. Germline-derived CDR1 and CDR2 are MGHRA and YSYEKL. V lost 2 bases to trimming and J lost 3 bases; unmatched junction nucleotides: 12. The CDR3 has 17 residues. This CDR3 is CASSQPSWGQAYYEQYF. The CDR3 coding sequence is TGCGCCAGCAGCCAACCAAGTTGGGGACAGGCGTACTACGAGCAGTACTTC.

The V and J genes are TRBV29-1 and TRBJ2-7; 12 nucleotides align to TRBD2. The germline CDR1 and CDR2 sequences are SQVTM and ANQGSEA. The CDR3 spans 14 residues. The junction had 4 bases not matched to a gene; V was cut back by 1 base and J by 6 bases. CDR3 protein: CSVEGPSGRGEQYF. CDR3 DNA: TGCAGCGTTGAAGGTCCTAGCGGGAGGGGCGAGCAGTACTTC.

The rearrangement uses TRBV5-1 and TRBJ2-1; D might be TRBD2 (6 bases). The CDR3 extends over 16 amino acids. Trimming shortened V by 4 bases and J by 6 bases, and 20 bases separated the two germline ends. Germline CDR1 SGHRS, CDR2 YFSETQ. The CDR3 reads CASSLVTGGAGNEQFF. DNA of the CDR3: TGCGCCAGCAGCCTTGTGACGGGCGGGGCCGGCAATGAGCAGTTCTTC.

This chain uses TRBV20-1 with TRBJ2-1; TRBD1 or TRBD2 may be the D gene (6 bases each). The CDR3 extends over 13 amino acids. Germline V CDR1 and CDR2: DFQATT, SNEGSKA (reference sequence). With 3 bases removed from V and 6 bases from J, the gap between germline ends came to 12 bases. CDR3 residues: CSARWPGANEQFF. The CDR3 region has the DNA TGCAGTGCTAGGTGGCCGGGGGCCAATGAGCAGTTCTTC.

V gene TRBV20-1 combines with J gene TRBJ1-3, with D unclear. From germline, CDR1 is DFQATT and CDR2 SNEGSKA (reference sequence). The CDR3 covers 15 residues. Trimming took off 0 bases at V and 0 bases at J, with 9 bases between the two ends. Written as DNA, the CDR3 is TGCAGTGCTAGAGATCTGCGGGGCTCTGGAAACACCATATATTTT. Translated: CSARDLRGSGNTIYF.

The chain carries TRBV15 and TRBJ2-6, with TRBD1 matching over 8 bases. V was clipped by 3 bases and J by 0 bases; unmatched bases: 4. Per germline, CDR1 LNHNV and CDR2 YYDKDF (reference sequence). CDR3 size: 17 residues. The CDR3 DNA reads TGTGCCACCAGCAGCGGGACAGGAGACTCTGGGGCCAACGTCCTGACTTTC. Amino acids: CATSSGTGDSGANVLTF.

The rearrangement uses TRBV20-1 and TRBJ2-7; 7 bases align to TRBD1. The V segment lost 4 bases and the J segment 7 bases; nucleotides outside the gene matches: 4. CDR3 length: 11 amino acids. Germline V gene sequence: CDR1 DFQATT, CDR2 SNEGSKA (reference sequence). The CDR3 is CSAKPTGEQYF. CDR3 in DNA: TGCAGTGCTAAACCGACAGGGGAGCAGTACTTC.

J is TRBJ2-1 and V is TRBV7-2; D uncertain. The germline gives CDR1 SGHTA, CDR2 FQGNSA. V lost 5 bases to trimming and J lost 10 bases, with 9 bases between them. This CDR3 contains 11 residues. This CDR3 reads CASSAIREQFF. In DNA form, the CDR3 reads TGTGCCAGCAGCGCAATTAGAGAGCAGTTCTTC.

This clonotype was seen once. In nucleotides, the CDR3 is TGCAGTGCCCGCGGGTTAAACACTGAAGCTTTCTTT. Amino acids: CSARGLNTEAFF. V gene TRBV20-1 combines with J gene TRBJ1-1; D remains unclear. CDR1 is DFQATT and CDR2 is SNEGSKA in the germline V gene (reference sequence). Trimming took off 6 bases at V and 2 bases at J, with 10 bases between the two ends. The CDR3 extends over 12 amino acids.

J is TRBJ1-6 and V is TRBV7-2; D gene unclear. CDR3 length: 15 residues. Germline V gene data show CDR1 as SGHTA and CDR2 as FQGNSA. The ends were cut back, 5 bases at V and 8 bases at J, with 16 bases in the middle. The CDR3 here is CASSPGGGLDSPLHF. CDR3 nucleotide sequence: TGTGCCAGCAGCCCCGGCGGAGGGCTTGATTCACCCCTCCACTTT.

The V gene is TRBV5-4, the J gene TRBJ2-7; D possibly matches TRBD1 or TRBD2 (7 bases each). This CDR3 has 17 amino acids. Germline values: CDR1 SGHNT, CDR2 YYREEE (reference sequence). With 3 bases removed from V and 0 bases from J, the gap between germline ends came to 19 bases. This chain's CDR3 is CASSSQGGRGNSYEQYF. The CDR3 nucleotides are TGTGCCAGCAGCTCCCAGGGGGGGAGAGGAAACTCCTACGAGCAGTACTTC.